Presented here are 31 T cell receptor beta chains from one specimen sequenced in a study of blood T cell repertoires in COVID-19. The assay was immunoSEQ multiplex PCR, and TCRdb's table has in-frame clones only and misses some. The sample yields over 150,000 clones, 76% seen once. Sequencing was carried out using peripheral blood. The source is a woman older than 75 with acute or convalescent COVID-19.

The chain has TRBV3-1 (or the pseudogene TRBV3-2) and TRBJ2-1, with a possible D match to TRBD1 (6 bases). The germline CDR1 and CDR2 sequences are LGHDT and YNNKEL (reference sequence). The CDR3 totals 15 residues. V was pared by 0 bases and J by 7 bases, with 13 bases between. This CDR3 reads CASSQDRGKANEQFF. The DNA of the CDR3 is TGTGCCAGCAGCCAAGACAGGGGTAAAGCAAATGAGCAGTTCTTC.

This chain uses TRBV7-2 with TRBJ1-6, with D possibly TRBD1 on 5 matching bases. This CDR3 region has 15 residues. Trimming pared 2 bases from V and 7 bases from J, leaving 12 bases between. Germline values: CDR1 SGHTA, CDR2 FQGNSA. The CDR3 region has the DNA TGTGCCAGCAGCTTAAGACAGCCTGAGAATTCACCCCTCCACTTT. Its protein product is CASSLRQPENSPLHF.

The CDR3 DNA sequence: TGCGCCAGCAGCCAGGGGGGACAGGGGTTGTACGAGCAGTACTTC. This encodes CASSQGGQGLYEQYF. The V call is TRBV4-3, the J call TRBJ2-7; 10 nucleotides align to TRBD1. Per germline, CDR1 LGHNA and CDR2 YSLEER. The junction had 6 bases not matched to a gene; V was cut back by 3 bases and J by 4 bases. The CDR3 has 15 residues.

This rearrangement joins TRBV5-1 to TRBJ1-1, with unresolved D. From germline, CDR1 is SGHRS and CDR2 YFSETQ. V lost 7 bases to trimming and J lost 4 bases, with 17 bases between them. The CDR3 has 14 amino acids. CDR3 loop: CASHSGGGGTEAFF. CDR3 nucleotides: TGCGCCAGCCACTCGGGAGGCGGAGGCACTGAAGCTTTCTTT.

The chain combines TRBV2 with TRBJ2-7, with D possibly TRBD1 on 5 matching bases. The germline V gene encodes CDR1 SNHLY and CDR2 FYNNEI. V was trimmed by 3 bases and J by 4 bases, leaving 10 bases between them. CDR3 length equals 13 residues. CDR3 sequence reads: CASSDRGGYEQYF. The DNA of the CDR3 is TGTGCCAGCAGTGATAGGGGTGGGTACGAGCAGTACTTC.

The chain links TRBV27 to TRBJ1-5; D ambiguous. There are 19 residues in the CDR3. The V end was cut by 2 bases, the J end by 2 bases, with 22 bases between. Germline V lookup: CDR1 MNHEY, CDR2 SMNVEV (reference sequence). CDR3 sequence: CASSLKWEPGSRRNQPQHF. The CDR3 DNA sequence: TGTGCCAGCAGTTTAAAATGGGAGCCAGGATCACGACGCAATCAGCCCCAGCATTTT.

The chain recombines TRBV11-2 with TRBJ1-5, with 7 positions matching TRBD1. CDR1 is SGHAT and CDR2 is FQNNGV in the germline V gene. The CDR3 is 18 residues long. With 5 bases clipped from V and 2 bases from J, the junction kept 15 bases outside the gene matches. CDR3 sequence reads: CASSGRQGRPSGNQPQHF. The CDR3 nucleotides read TGTGCCAGCAGCGGAAGACAGGGCCGACCGTCGGGCAATCAGCCCCAGCATTTT.

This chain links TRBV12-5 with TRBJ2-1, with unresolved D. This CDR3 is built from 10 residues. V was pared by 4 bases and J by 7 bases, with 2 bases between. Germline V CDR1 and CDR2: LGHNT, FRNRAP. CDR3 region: CASGSNEQFF. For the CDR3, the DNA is TGTGCTAGTGGTTCGAATGAGCAGTTCTTC.

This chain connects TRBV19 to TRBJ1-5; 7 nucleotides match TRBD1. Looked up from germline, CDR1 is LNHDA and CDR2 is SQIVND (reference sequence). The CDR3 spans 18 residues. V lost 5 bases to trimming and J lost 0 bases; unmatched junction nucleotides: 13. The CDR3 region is CASSAPGQQQNSNQPQHF. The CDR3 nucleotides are TGTGCCAGTAGTGCCCCGGGACAGCAACAAAATAGCAATCAGCCCCAGCATTTT.

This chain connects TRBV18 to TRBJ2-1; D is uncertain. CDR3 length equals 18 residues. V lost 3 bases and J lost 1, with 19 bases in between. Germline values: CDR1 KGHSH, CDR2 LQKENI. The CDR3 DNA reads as TGTGCCAGCTCACCGAGCCTCCCGGGTGGCGGATCCTACAATGAGCAGTTCTTC. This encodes CASSPSLPGGGSYNEQFF.

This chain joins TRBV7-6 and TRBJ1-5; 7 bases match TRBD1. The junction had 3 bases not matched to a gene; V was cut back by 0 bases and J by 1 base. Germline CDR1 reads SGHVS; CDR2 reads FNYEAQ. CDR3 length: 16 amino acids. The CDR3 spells CASSLAAGGSNQPQHF. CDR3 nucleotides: TGTGCCAGCAGCTTAGCCGCAGGGGGGAGCAATCAGCCCCAGCATTTT. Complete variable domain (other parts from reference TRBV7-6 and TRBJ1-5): GAGVSQSPRYKVTKRGQDVALRCDPISGHVSLYWYRQALGQGPEFLTYFNYEAQQDKSGLPNDRFSAERPEGSISTLTIQRTEQRDSAMYRCASSLAAGGSNQPQHFGDGTRLSIL.

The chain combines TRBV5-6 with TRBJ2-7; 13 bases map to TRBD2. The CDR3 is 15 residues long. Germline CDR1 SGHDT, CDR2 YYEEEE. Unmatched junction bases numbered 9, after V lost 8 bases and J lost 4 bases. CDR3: CASGWGLAGRYEQYF. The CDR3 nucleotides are TGTGCCAGTGGCTGGGGACTAGCGGGAAGATACGAGCAGTACTTC.

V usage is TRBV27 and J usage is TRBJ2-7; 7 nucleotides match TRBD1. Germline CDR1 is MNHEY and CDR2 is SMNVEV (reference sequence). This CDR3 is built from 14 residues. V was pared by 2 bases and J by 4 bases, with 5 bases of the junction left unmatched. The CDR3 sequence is CASSLKGAGYEQYF. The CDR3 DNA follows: TGTGCCAGCAGTTTAAAGGGGGCAGGTTACGAGCAGTACTTC.

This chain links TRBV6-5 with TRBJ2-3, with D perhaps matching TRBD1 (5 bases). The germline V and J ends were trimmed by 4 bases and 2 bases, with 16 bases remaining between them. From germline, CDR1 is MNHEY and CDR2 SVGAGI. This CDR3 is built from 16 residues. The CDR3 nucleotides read TGTGCCAGCAGTTTCCAGGGCTTCCACAACACAGATACGCAGTATTTT. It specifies CASSFQGFHNTDTQYF.

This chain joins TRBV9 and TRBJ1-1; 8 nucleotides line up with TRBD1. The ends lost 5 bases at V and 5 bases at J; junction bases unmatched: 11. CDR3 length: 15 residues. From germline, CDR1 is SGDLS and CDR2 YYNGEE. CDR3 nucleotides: TGTGCCAGCAGTGAAAATGGACAGGGAATGACTGAAGCTTTCTTT. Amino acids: CASSENGQGMTEAFF.

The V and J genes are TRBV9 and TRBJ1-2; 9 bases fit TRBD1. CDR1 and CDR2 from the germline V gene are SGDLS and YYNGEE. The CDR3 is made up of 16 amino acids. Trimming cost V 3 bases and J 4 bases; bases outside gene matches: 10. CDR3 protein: CASSAPGTGLIYGYTF. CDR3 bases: TGTGCCAGCAGCGCCCCCGGGACAGGGTTAATCTATGGCTACACCTTC.

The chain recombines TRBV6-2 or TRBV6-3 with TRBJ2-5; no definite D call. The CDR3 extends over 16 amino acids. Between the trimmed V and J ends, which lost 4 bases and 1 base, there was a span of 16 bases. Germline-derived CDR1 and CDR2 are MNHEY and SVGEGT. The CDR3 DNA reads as TGTGCCAGCAGTTTCATTGCGGCATCAATCCAAGAGACCCAGTACTTC. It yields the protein CASSFIAASIQETQYF.

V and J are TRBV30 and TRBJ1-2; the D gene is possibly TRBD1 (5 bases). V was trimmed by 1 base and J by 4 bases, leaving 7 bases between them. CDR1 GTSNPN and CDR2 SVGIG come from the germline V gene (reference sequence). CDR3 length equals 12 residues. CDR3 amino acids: CAWSEGLYGYTF. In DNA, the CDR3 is TGTGCCTGGAGTGAGGGACTCTATGGCTACACCTTC.

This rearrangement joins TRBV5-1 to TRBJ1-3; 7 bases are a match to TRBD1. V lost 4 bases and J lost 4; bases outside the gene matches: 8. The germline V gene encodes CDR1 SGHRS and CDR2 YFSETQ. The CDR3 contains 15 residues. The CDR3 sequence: CASSPGTVRGNTIYF. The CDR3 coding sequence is TGCGCCAGCAGCCCAGGGACAGTTCGGGGAAACACCATATATTTT.

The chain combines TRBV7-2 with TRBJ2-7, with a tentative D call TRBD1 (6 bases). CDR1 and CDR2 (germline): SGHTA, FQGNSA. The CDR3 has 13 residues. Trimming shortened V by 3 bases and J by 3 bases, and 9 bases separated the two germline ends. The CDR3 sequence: CASSLGRGYEQYF. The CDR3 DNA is TGTGCCAGCAGCTTGGGCAGGGGCTACGAGCAGTACTTC.

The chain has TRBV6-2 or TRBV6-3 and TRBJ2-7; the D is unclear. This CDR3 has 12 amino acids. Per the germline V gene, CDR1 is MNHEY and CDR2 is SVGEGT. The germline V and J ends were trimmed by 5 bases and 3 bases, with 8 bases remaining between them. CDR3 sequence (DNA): TGTGCCAGCAGTGTCAATTTCTACGAGCAGTACTTC. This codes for CASSVNFYEQYF.

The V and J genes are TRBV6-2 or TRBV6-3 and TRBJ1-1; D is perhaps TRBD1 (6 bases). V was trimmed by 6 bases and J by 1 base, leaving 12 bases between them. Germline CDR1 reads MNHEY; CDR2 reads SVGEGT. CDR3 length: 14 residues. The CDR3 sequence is CASSHRVGNTEAFF. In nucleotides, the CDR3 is TGTGCCAGCAGCCACAGGGTAGGGAACACTGAAGCTTTCTTT.

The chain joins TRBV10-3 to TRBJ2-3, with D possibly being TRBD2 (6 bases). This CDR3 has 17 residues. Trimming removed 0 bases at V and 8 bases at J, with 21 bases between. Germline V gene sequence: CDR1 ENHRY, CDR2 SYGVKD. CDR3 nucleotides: TGTGCCATCAGTGAGTCGACTTTGTTAGCGGACCTCCTTACGCAGTATTTT. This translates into CAISESTLLADLLTQYF.

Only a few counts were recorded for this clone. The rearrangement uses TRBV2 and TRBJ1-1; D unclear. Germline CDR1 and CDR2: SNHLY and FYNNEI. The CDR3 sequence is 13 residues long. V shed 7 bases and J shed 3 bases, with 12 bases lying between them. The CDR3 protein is CASNGVGDTEAFF. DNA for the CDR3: TGTGCCAGCAACGGGGTTGGTGACACTGAAGCTTTCTTT.

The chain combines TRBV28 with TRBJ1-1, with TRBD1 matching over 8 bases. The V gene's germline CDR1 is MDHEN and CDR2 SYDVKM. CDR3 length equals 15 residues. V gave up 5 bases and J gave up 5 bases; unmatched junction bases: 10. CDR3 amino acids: CASSRAGQGSTEAFF. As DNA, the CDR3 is TGTGCCAGCAGTCGTGCCGGACAGGGAAGTACTGAAGCTTTCTTT.

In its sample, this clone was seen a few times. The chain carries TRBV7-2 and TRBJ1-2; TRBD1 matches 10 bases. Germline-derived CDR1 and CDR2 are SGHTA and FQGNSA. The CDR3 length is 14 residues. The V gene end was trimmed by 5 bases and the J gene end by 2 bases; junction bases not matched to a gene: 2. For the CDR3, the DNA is TGTGCCAGCAGCCCGACAGGGGGCAACTATGGCTACACCTTC. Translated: CASSPTGGNYGYTF. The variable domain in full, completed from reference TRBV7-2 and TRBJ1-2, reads GAGVSQSPSNKVTEKGKDVELRCDPISGHTALYWYRQSLGQGLEFLIYFQGNSAPDKSGLPSDRFSAERTGGSVSTLTIQRTQQEDSAVYLCASSPTGGNYGYTFGSGTRLTVV.

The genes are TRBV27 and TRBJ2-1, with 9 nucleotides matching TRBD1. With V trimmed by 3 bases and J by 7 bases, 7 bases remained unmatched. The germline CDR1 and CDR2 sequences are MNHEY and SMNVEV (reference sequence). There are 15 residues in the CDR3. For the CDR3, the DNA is TGTGCCAGCAGTTTGGGACAGGGTAAGGGTAATGAGCAGTTCTTC. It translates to CASSLGQGKGNEQFF.

DNA of the CDR3: TGTGCCAGCAGCGCGAGGGATTCCGGGGAGCTGTTTTTT. As protein: CASSARDSGELFF. The chain recombines TRBV7-2 with TRBJ2-2, with D tentatively TRBD2 (5 bases). CDR1 is SGHTA, CDR2 FQGNSA, per germline. V lost 5 bases and J 6 bases, leaving 10 bases between the germline ends. The CDR3 has 13 amino acids.

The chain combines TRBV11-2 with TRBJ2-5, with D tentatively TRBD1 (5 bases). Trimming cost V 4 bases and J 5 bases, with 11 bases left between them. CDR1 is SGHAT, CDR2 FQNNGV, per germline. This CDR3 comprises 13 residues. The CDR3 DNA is TGTGCCAGCAGCTCAAATCCAGGGGAGACCCAGTACTTC. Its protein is CASSSNPGETQYF.

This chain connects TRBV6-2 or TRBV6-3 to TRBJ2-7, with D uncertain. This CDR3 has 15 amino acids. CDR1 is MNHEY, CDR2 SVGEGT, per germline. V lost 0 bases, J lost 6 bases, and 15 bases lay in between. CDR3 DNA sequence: TGTGCCAGCAGTTACTCGATCAATGAGGTATCCGAGCAGTACTTC. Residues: CASSYSINEVSEQYF.

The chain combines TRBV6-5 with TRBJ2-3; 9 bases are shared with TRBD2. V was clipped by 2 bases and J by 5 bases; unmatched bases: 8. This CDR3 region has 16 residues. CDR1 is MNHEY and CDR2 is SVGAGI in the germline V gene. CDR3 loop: CASSYQSGGQKDTQYF. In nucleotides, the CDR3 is TGTGCCAGCAGTTACCAAAGCGGGGGGCAAAAAGATACGCAGTATTTT.